These 28 T cell receptor beta chains came from one sample sequenced in a study of OX40 agonist ivuxolimab in advanced cancers. Profiled with immunoSEQ multiplex PCR; TCRdb holds only in-frame clones, not every one. The table includes around 60,000 clones, approximately 80% detected once. This specimen was CD4+ or CD8+ T cells sorted from blood, taken in a trial of the OX40 agonist ivuxolimab. The receptors were sampled from an adult with an advanced solid tumor such as melanoma, head and neck, liver or kidney cancer.

CDR3 region: CASSSPSTGGYTF. DNA of the CDR3: TGTGCCAGCAGTTCCCCCTCGACAGGTGGCTACACCTTC. The chain carries TRBV28 and TRBJ1-2; maybe TRBD1 (6 bases). The V gene's germline CDR1 is MDHEN and CDR2 SYDVKM. The CDR3 runs to 13 residues. The ends were cut back, 4 bases at V and 7 bases at J, with 13 bases in the middle.

J is TRBJ2-3 and V is TRBV7-3; 8 bases map to TRBD1. This CDR3 spans 14 amino acids. V dropped 7 bases and J dropped 5; count of bases not matched to a gene: 8. Germline V gene sequence: CDR1 SGHTA, CDR2 FQGTGA. CDR3 in DNA: TGTGCCAGCACCCCGGGACAGGTCGGAGATACGCAGTATTTT. It is translated as CASTPGQVGDTQYF.

V usage is TRBV6-1 and J usage is TRBJ2-7; the D gene is possibly TRBD2 (6 bases). CDR1 and CDR2 (germline): MNHNS, SASEGT. Trimming removed 6 bases at V and 6 bases at J, with 12 bases between. The CDR3 sequence is 12 residues long. CDR3 sequence (DNA): TGTGCCAGCAGCCGGGTGGGGGGCGAGCAGTACTTC. It codes for CASSRVGGEQYF.

J is TRBJ1-1 and V is TRBV5-6; D not certain. The CDR3 runs to 15 residues. Trimming cost V 5 bases and J 3 bases, with 17 bases left between them. Germline V gene data show CDR1 as SGHDT and CDR2 as YYEEEE. DNA of the CDR3: TGTGCCAGCAGGTCCTCAGCGGGAGGAGACACTGAAGCTTTCTTT. As protein: CASRSSAGGDTEAFF.

CDR3 in amino acids: CASSRQGAMYEQFF. The CDR3 DNA reads TGTGCCAGTAGTCGACAGGGGGCTATGTATGAGCAGTTCTTC. V is TRBV19 and J is TRBJ2-1, with TRBD1 matching over 10 bases. The V gene's germline CDR1 is LNHDA and CDR2 SQIVND (reference sequence). With 5 bases clipped from V and 8 bases from J, the junction kept 6 bases outside the gene matches. The length of the CDR3 is 14 residues.

This clone is a singleton in its sample. The DNA for the CDR3 is TGCGCCAGCAGCCAAGCCAGCGGGGGGGGCGGATTCGGCAATGAGCAGTTCTTC. Protein: CASSQASGGGGFGNEQFF. The genes are TRBV4-3 and TRBJ2-1; TRBD2 matches 10 bases. The CDR3 has 18 residues. The trim removed 1 base at V and 6 bases at J, leaving 12 bases unmatched. Germline V gives CDR1 LGHNA, CDR2 YSLEER.

The CDR3 spells CATSRVETGANVLTF. The CDR3 DNA is TGTGCCACCAGCAGAGTGGAGACAGGGGCCAACGTCCTGACTTTC. The chain employs TRBV15 and TRBJ2-6; D gene ambiguous. The germline CDR1 and CDR2 sequences are LNHNV and YYDKDF (reference sequence). Trimming shortened V by 1 base and J by 4 bases, and 8 bases separated the two germline ends. There are 15 residues in the CDR3.

V usage is TRBV27 and J usage is TRBJ2-1; unclear D gene. Germline values: CDR1 MNHEY, CDR2 SMNVEV (reference sequence). V gave up 7 bases and J gave up 8 bases, with 18 bases separating them. CDR3 size: 14 residues. The CDR3 nucleotides are TGTGCCAGCACCTCCGGCGGCATAGGCGATGAGCAGTTCTTC. It yields the protein CASTSGGIGDEQFF.

The CDR3 reads CASTKEETAIQETQYF. The DNA of the CDR3 is TGTGCCAGCACCAAAGAAGAGACAGCGATTCAAGAGACCCAGTACTTC. The chain couples TRBV9 to TRBJ2-5, with TRBD1 as a possible D gene (5 bases). This CDR3 is built from 16 residues. CDR1 is SGDLS and CDR2 is YYNGEE in the germline V gene. Between the trimmed V and J ends, which lost 6 bases and 2 bases, there was a span of 20 bases.

The chain recombines TRBV11-2 with TRBJ1-3, with D perhaps TRBD1 (5 bases). The CDR3 runs 15 residues. Per germline, CDR1 SGHAT and CDR2 FQNNGV. Trimming took off 1 base at V and 3 bases at J, with 10 bases between the two ends. For the CDR3, the DNA is TGTGCCAGCAGCTTAGCCGGGACTAATGGAAACACCATATATTTT. Translated, it gives CASSLAGTNGNTIYF.

V usage is TRBV5-5 and J usage is TRBJ2-5, with 10 bases aligning to TRBD1. This CDR3 is 16 amino acids long. The germline gives CDR1 SGHKS, CDR2 YYEKEE (reference sequence). Unmatched junction bases numbered 12, after V lost 5 bases and J lost 5 bases. CDR3: CASRSSTGGRGETQYF. As DNA, the CDR3 is TGTGCCAGCAGGTCGTCGACAGGGGGCCGAGGGGAGACCCAGTACTTC. Based on the CDR3 plus reference TRBV5-5 and TRBJ2-5, the full variable domain is DAGVTQSPTHLIKTRGQQVTLRCSPISGHKSVSWYQQVLGQGPQFIFQYYEKEERGRGNFPDRFSARQFPNYSSELNVNALLLGDSALYLCASRSSTGGRGETQYFGPGTRLLVL.

There are a few counts of this clone. The chain carries TRBV29-1 and TRBJ2-3, with a weak D call TRBD2 (6 bases). Germline assignment: CDR1 SQVTM and CDR2 ANQGSEA. With 5 bases removed from V and 3 bases from J, the gap between germline ends came to 18 bases. The CDR3 totals 15 residues. DNA for the CDR3: TGCAGCGTTACCCTTCGGGAGCACGGTACAGATACGCAGTATTTT. It translates to CSVTLREHGTDTQYF.

This clone was detected only a few times. The chain links TRBV9 to TRBJ2-2; weak D call: TRBD2 (5 bases). Germline CDR1 and CDR2: SGDLS and YYNGEE. The length of the CDR3 is 14 residues. Trimming pared 3 bases from V and 6 bases from J, leaving 12 bases between. The CDR3: CASSALLEAGELFF. The CDR3 region has the DNA TGTGCCAGCAGCGCCCTTCTGGAGGCCGGGGAGCTGTTTTTT.

The chain recombines TRBV28 with TRBJ2-7; D uncertain. V was pared by 3 bases and J by 0 bases, with 15 bases between. This CDR3 has 16 residues. From germline, CDR1 is MDHEN and CDR2 SYDVKM. The DNA for the CDR3 is TGTGCCAGCAGTTTTTATAGTCCCCTCACCTCCTACGAGCAGTACTTC. Amino acid sequence: CASSFYSPLTSYEQYF.

This clone was counted a single time. The rearrangement links TRBV30 to TRBJ2-7; 8 bases are a match to TRBD1. From germline, CDR1 is GTSNPN and CDR2 SVGIG (reference sequence). CDR3 length: 15 residues. With V trimmed by 2 bases and J by 0 bases, 6 bases remained unmatched. CDR3: CAWSIGQGPSYEQYF. For the CDR3, the DNA is TGTGCCTGGAGTATCGGACAGGGTCCCTCCTACGAGCAGTACTTC. The whole variable domain, filled in from reference TRBV30 and TRBJ2-7, reads SQTIHQWPATLVQPVGSPLSLECTVEGTSNPNLYWYRQAAGRGLQLLFYSVGIGQISSEVPQNLSASRPQDRQFILSSKKLLLSDSGFYLCAWSIGQGPSYEQYFGPGTRLTVT.

This rearrangement joins TRBV28 to TRBJ2-1; TRBD1 agrees at 10 bases. The length of the CDR3 is 14 residues. Unmatched junction bases numbered 9, after V lost 11 bases and J lost 5 bases. From germline, CDR1 is MDHEN and CDR2 SYDVKM. The CDR3 DNA follows: TGTGCCTCAGGGTGGGACAGGGGCGACAATGAGCAGTTCTTC. It specifies CASGWDRGDNEQFF.

V gene TRBV19 combines with J gene TRBJ1-4; D gene uncertain. This CDR3 is built from 20 residues. Per the germline V gene, CDR1 is LNHDA and CDR2 is SQIVND (reference sequence). V shed 5 bases and J shed 5 bases, with 30 bases lying between them. The CDR3 DNA reads TGTGCCAGTAGTCCGCAGTCGGGAGCCGACTTTGCGAGCTTGAATGAAAAACTGTTTTTT. It yields the protein CASSPQSGADFASLNEKLFF.

The chain couples TRBV9 to TRBJ2-3; D is possibly TRBD2 (5 bases). V was cut by 3 bases and J by 2 bases, with 16 bases left in between. Looked up from germline, CDR1 is SGDLS and CDR2 is YYNGEE. The CDR3 loop spans 16 amino acids. The CDR3 region is CASSARGPRDTDTQYF. The DNA for the CDR3 is TGTGCCAGCAGCGCGCGTGGGCCTCGGGACACAGATACGCAGTATTTT.

This chain links TRBV5-6 with TRBJ1-3, with 9 nucleotides matching TRBD1. V dropped 4 bases and J dropped 1; count of bases not matched to a gene: 6. CDR3 length: 16 residues. The germline V gene encodes CDR1 SGHDT and CDR2 YYEEEE. CDR3 in amino acids: CASSPPDRGSGNTIYF. Here the CDR3 DNA reads TGTGCCAGCAGCCCGCCGGACAGGGGATCTGGAAACACCATATATTTT. Based on the CDR3 plus reference TRBV5-6 and TRBJ1-3, the full variable domain is DAGVTQSPTHLIKTRGQQVTLRCSPKSGHDTVSWYQQALGQGPQFIFQYYEEEERQRGNFPDRFSGHQFPNYSSELNVNALLLGDSALYLCASSPPDRGSGNTIYFGEGSWLTVV.

The genes are TRBV28 and TRBJ1-3; unclear D gene. Looked up from germline, CDR1 is MDHEN and CDR2 is SYDVKM. V was pared by 8 bases and J by 3 bases, with 8 bases between. This CDR3 spans 12 amino acids. CDR3 coding DNA: TGTGCCAGCTCAGTTCGTGGAAACACCATATATTTT. Translation: CASSVRGNTIYF.

The CDR3 here is CAISPGLTGELFF. The CDR3 region has the DNA TGTGCCATCAGTCCCGGACTCACCGGGGAGCTGTTTTTT. This rearrangement joins TRBV10-3 to TRBJ2-2; maybe TRBD2 (5 bases). Trimming stripped 5 bases from V and 4 bases from J, with 8 bases between. In germline, CDR1 is ENHRY, CDR2 SYGVKD. The CDR3 has 13 residues.

Here the CDR3 reads CASPGTEAFF. In DNA, the CDR3 is TGCGCCAGCCCTGGAACTGAAGCTTTCTTT. V gene TRBV5-1 combines with J gene TRBJ1-1; D call uncertain. Trimming pared 7 bases from V and 5 bases from J, leaving 6 bases between. Germline lookup yields CDR1 SGHRS and CDR2 YFSETQ. CDR3 length: 10 amino acids.

This rearrangement joins TRBV5-1 to TRBJ1-1, with a possible D match to TRBD1 (5 bases). CDR1 is SGHRS, CDR2 YFSETQ, per germline. The V end was cut by 4 bases, the J end by 5 bases, with 15 bases between. The CDR3 consists of 14 residues. The CDR3 region is CASSHRDAGTEAFF. The CDR3, as DNA: TGCGCCAGCAGCCACCGGGACGCGGGGACTGAAGCTTTCTTT.

V and J are TRBV11-2 and TRBJ2-7; possibly TRBD1 or TRBD2 for D (6 bases each). Germline-derived CDR1 and CDR2 are SGHAT and FQNNGV. This CDR3 has 13 amino acids. Trimming took 4 bases from V and 4 from J, leaving 11 bases between them. In nucleotides, the CDR3 is TGTGCCAGCAGCTGGAGAGGGGGGTACGAGCAGTACTTC. Amino acids: CASSWRGGYEQYF.

This chain uses TRBV9 with TRBJ2-7; a possible D gene is TRBD2 (6 bases). Germline V lookup: CDR1 SGDLS, CDR2 YYNGEE. The CDR3 runs to 16 residues. V lost 0 bases and J lost 0, with 13 bases in between. The CDR3 DNA reads TGTGCCAGCAGCGTAGGGCTCGGGGGAACCTCCTACGAGCAGTACTTC. Protein sequence: CASSVGLGGTSYEQYF.

The genes are TRBV6-7 and TRBJ2-7; 9 bases line up with TRBD2. TRBV6-7 is flagged as an ORF with uncertain function. CDR3 length equals 17 residues. J lost 0 bases, V lost 5 bases, and 11 bases had no gene match. CDR3 residues: CASSQPTSGATSYEQYF. Written as DNA, the CDR3 is TGTGCCAGCAGTCAGCCGACTAGCGGAGCGACCTCCTACGAGCAGTACTTC.

This clone was detected only once. The chain employs TRBV5-1 and TRBJ2-2, with 7 bases identical to TRBD1. CDR1 and CDR2 (germline): SGHRS, YFSETQ. CDR3 size: 14 residues. The ends lost 4 bases at V and 4 bases at J; junction bases unmatched: 4. CDR3 loop: CASSPQGTTGELFF. CDR3 DNA sequence: TGCGCCAGCAGCCCACAGGGGACCACCGGGGAGCTGTTTTTT.

The chain combines TRBV2 with TRBJ1-5; maybe TRBD1 (5 bases). V was trimmed by 7 bases and J by 4 bases, leaving 14 bases between them. Per the germline V gene, CDR1 is SNHLY and CDR2 is FYNNEI. The CDR3 consists of 14 residues. In DNA, the CDR3 is TGTGCCAGCACTTCGGGGACGGGGAATCAGCCCCAGCATTTT. Encoded protein: CASTSGTGNQPQHF. Complete variable domain (other parts from reference TRBV2 and TRBJ1-5): EPEVTQTPSHQVTQMGQEVILRCVPISNHLYFYWYRQILGQKVEFLVSFYNNEISEKSEIFDDQFSVERPDGSNFTLKIRSTKLEDSAMYFCASTSGTGNQPQHFGDGTRLSIL.